This T cell receptor (beta chain) comes out of a study of OX40 agonist ivuxolimab in advanced cancers. In the study overall: A diagnosis of hepatocellular carcinoma, melanoma, renal cell or head and neck cancer was present in dose-escalation patients. General study findings and limits: On average, CD8+ T cells had more expanded clones than CD4+.

Notes on this clone: Antigen: not known.

The length of the CDR3 is 15 residues. Trimming at V came to 8 bases and at J to 4 bases, leaving 11 bases not matched to a gene. Germline CDR1 reads SNHLY; CDR2 reads FYNNEI. Sequenced by immunoSEQ multiplex PCR; TCRdb stores in-frame clones only, minus some. Here the sample spans around 94,000 clones, 70% to 85% being singletons. This chain joins TRBV2 and TRBJ2-3; 8 nucleotides match TRBD2. The sequences come from CD4+ or CD8+ T cells sorted from blood, collected in a trial of the OX40 agonist ivuxolimab. The sequence was collected from an adult with an advanced solid tumor such as melanoma, head and neck, liver or kidney cancer. CDR3 sequence: CASRRSSGQADTQYF. CDR3 coding DNA: TGTGCCAGCCGGAGGTCTAGCGGGCAGGCAGATACGCAGTATTTT.